This T cell receptor (beta chain) was profiled in a study of blood T cells in healthy people across ages. Using a J-beta primer mix together with a sample-barcoded 5' primer, a second PCR was run for 7 to 11 cycles. A minimum of 2.5 million CDR3-containing paired-end reads was obtained for each sample. Each CDR3 protein is one row after TCRdb ran MiXCR on the 5' RACE reads. The data contain around 520,000 distinct CDR3 sequences, about 25% of them singletons. In germline, CDR1 is DFQATT, CDR2 SNEGSKA (reference sequence). Trimming removed 5 bases from V and 4 bases from J; junction bases left unmatched: 9. The CDR3 contains 15 residues. General observations from the study: Across the age range, TCR beta diversity per million T cells fell in a roughly linear way.

Concerning this clonotype itself: As yet, its antigen is unknown.

In addition, the sample was reused for a study of T cells of mothers and their children.

V and J are TRBV20-1 and TRBJ1-5, with 9 bases that match TRBD1. The sample comprised blood. This TCR came from a boy aged 2-9 years in good health. CDR3 sequence reads: CSAQSGTGFNQPQHF. The CDR3 coding sequence is TGCAGTGCTCAGTCCGGGACAGGGTTTAATCAGCCCCAGCATTTT.